This is a list of T cell receptor beta chains from one sample in a study of response to subunit inactivated influenza vaccine. TCRdb ran MiXCR on the RT-PCR reads and lists one entry per CDR3 protein. This sample has some 570,000 distinct CDR3 sequences, with approximately 10% found just once. The data were also submitted as part of a second study, on T cells expressing NK-cell markers.

The source material was PBMCs from blood, sampled on the day of vaccination. The source of these receptors is a middle-aged man who received an inactivated influenza vaccine. Each CDR3 is given with its conserved first and last residue. D genes are given only for firm matches. Not all rows give a size; the values are once, few, many and, for expanded clones, a class.

TRBD1	many	13	TRBV10-3	TRBJ2-7	CAINTRQGDEQYF	TGTGCCATCAATACGAGACAGGGGGACGAGCAGTACTTC
TRBD2	NA	14	TRBV5-1	TRBJ2-1	CASSRRGSLDEQFF	TGCGCCAGCAGCAGGCGGGGGAGCCTCGATGAGCAGTTCTTC
NA	NA	13	TRBV27	TRBJ2-7	CASGGQFSYEQYF	TGTGCCAGCGGCGGACAGTTCTCCTACGAGCAGTACTTC
TRBD1	few	12	TRBV18	TRBJ2-7	CASSPRTGEQYF	TGTGCCAGCTCACCACGGACAGGAGAGCAGTACTTC
TRBD1	few	15	TRBV6-1	TRBJ2-5	CASSTTRQGSETQYF	TGTGCCAGCAGTACAACCCGACAGGGGAGCGAGACCCAGTACTTC
TRBD2	many	13	TRBV7-2	TRBJ2-3	CASSLSSGETQYF	TGTGCCAGCAGCTTATCTAGCGGGGAGACGCAGTATTTT
NA	NA	15	TRBV4-2	TRBJ2-7	CASSQADSGEYEQYF	TGTGCCAGCAGCCAGGCGGACAGCGGAGAATACGAGCAGTACTTC
NA	few	13	TRBV5-1	TRBJ1-2	CASSLEGHYGYTF	TGCGCCAGCAGCTTGGAAGGACACTATGGCTACACCTTC
NA	NA	17	TRBV4-2	TRBJ2-1	CASSQDRFGGRNGEQFF	TGTGCCAGCAGCCAAGACCGGTTTGGGGGGCGTAACGGTGAGCAGTTCTTC
NA	NA	15	TRBV12-3/TRBV12-4	TRBJ2-1	CASTLTPGGSNEQFF	TGTGCCAGCACCCTAACCCCCGGAGGTTCGAATGAGCAGTTCTTC
NA	few	15	TRBV7-9	TRBJ1-1	CASSLALLQGTEAFF	TGTGCCAGCAGCTTAGCCCTCCTTCAGGGGACTGAAGCTTTCTTT
NA	once	12	TRBV25-1	TRBJ2-5	CASAQAVGTQYF	TGTGCCAGCGCCCAAGCAGTGGGGACCCAGTACTTC
NA	few	14	TRBV5-6	TRBJ2-4	CASSYFFGKNIQYF	TGTGCCAGCAGCTACTTCTTTGGCAAAAACATTCAGTACTTC
NA	NA	13	TRBV11-2	TRBJ2-1	CASGRGTYNEQFF	TGTGCCAGCGGGAGGGGGACCTACAATGAGCAGTTCTTC
NA	few	20	TRBV4-3	TRBJ2-3	CASSQGVGYEKATSTDTQYF	TGCGCCAGCAGCCAAGGGGTGGGCTACGAGAAAGCCACTAGCACAGATACGCAGTATTTT
NA	NA	15	TRBV4-1	TRBJ2-1	CASSQDSYPNNEQFF	TGCGCCAGCAGCCAAGACAGTTACCCTAACAATGAGCAGTTCTTC
NA	NA	13	TRBV6-1	TRBJ1-6	CASSISRNSPLHF	TGTGCCAGCAGTATCTCCCGTAATTCACCCCTCCACTTT
NA	few	12	TRBV20-1	TRBJ1-1	CSAPGDFVEAFF	TGCAGTGCCCCGGGGGATTTTGTTGAAGCTTTCTTT
TRBD1	few	14	TRBV7-2	TRBJ1-1	CASSLNRGHTEAFF	TGTGCCAGCAGCTTAAATAGGGGGCACACTGAAGCTTTCTTT
NA	few	14	TRBV3-1	TRBJ2-3	CASSSSPGETTQYF	TGTGCCAGCAGCAGTTCCCCCGGGGAGACTACGCAGTATTTT
TRBD1	few	16	TRBV11-2	TRBJ2-3	CASSLGDRGEGDTQYF	TGTGCCAGCAGCTTAGGGGACAGGGGGGAGGGAGATACGCAGTATTTT
NA	NA	15	TRBV19	TRBJ1-1	CASSIDLVSGTEAFF	TGTGCCAGTAGTATTGACCTTGTTTCGGGCACTGAAGCTTTCTTT
NA	NA	16	TRBV4-1	TRBJ2-7	CASSQEAVTWGEEQYF	TGCGCCAGCAGCCAAGAAGCCGTAACATGGGGTGAAGAGCAGTACTTC
NA	NA	16	TRBV28	TRBJ1-6	CASSRTGSSYNSPLHF	TGTGCCAGCAGCCGCACAGGGAGCTCCTATAATTCACCCCTCCACTTT
NA	NA	15	TRBV11-2	TRBJ2-2	CASSFTGTATGELFF	TGTGCCAGCAGCTTTACGGGAACGGCCACCGGGGAGCTGTTTTTT
TRBD2	NA	14	TRBV30	TRBJ2-1	CAWSLAGSGGEQFF	TGTGCCTGGAGCTTAGCGGGGTCCGGCGGTGAGCAGTTCTTC
TRBD2	many	13	TRBV7-9	TRBJ2-7	CASNSGRTYEQYF	TGTGCCAGCAATTCCGGGAGGACCTACGAGCAGTACTTC
TRBD2	NA	17	TRBV4-1	TRBJ2-1	CASSQGASGGARNEQFF	TGCGCCAGCAGCCAAGGGGCTAGCGGGGGGGCCCGGAATGAGCAGTTCTTC
TRBD2	NA	15	TRBV3-1	TRBJ2-1	CASSPIAGVAAEQFF	TGTGCCAGCAGCCCCATAGCGGGAGTCGCTGCTGAGCAGTTCTTC
TRBD2	few	14	TRBV29-1	TRBJ2-1	CSVAPSGGVGEQFF	TGCAGCGTCGCGCCCAGCGGGGGGGTGGGCGAGCAGTTCTTC
NA	few	16	TRBV7-2	TRBJ2-7	CASSAFGTLSSYEQYF	TGTGCCAGCAGCGCTTTCGGGACACTAAGCTCCTACGAGCAGTACTTC
TRBD1	NA	14	TRBV12-3/TRBV12-4	TRBJ1-1	CASSFGQGVTEAFF	TGTGCCAGCAGTTTTGGACAGGGGGTCACTGAAGCTTTCTTT
TRBD1	NA	13	TRBV6-1	TRBJ1-4	CASSKQGNEKLFF	TGTGCCAGCAGTAAACAGGGGAATGAAAAACTGTTTTTT
TRBD2	few	17	TRBV2	TRBJ2-3	CASSGTSGVPPGDTQYF	TGTGCCAGCAGTGGCACTAGCGGGGTTCCTCCAGGGGATACGCAGTATTTT
NA	few	16	TRBV7-8	TRBJ1-5	CASSLDRGAGNQPQHF	TGTGCCAGCAGCTTAGATCGGGGGGCCGGCAATCAGCCCCAGCATTTT
TRBD2	few	17	TRBV9	TRBJ2-1	CASSPWTSASSYNEQFF	TGTGCCAGCAGCCCCTGGACTAGCGCGAGCTCCTACAATGAGCAGTTCTTC
TRBD1	NA	14	TRBV27	TRBJ2-7	CASRDLQGVREQYF	TGTGCCAGCAGAGACCTGCAGGGGGTGCGGGAGCAGTACTTC
NA	NA	14	TRBV20-1	TRBJ2-1	CSARGRASRNEQFF	TGCAGTGCTAGGGGGAGAGCGAGCAGGAATGAGCAGTTCTTC
TRBD2	few	15	TRBV4-3	TRBJ2-2	CASSQDKRETGELFF	TGCGCCAGCAGCCAAGATAAGCGGGAGACCGGGGAGCTGTTTTTT
NA	few	14	TRBV18	TRBJ2-1	CASSPGTIDNEQFF	TGTGCCAGCTCTCCGGGGACCATAGACAATGAGCAGTTCTTC
TRBD2	many	16	TRBV20-1	TRBJ2-1	CSALATPLAGTAAQFF	TGCAGTGCCCTCGCTACTCCCCTAGCGGGGACGGCCGCGCAGTTCTTC
NA	NA	14	TRBV5-1	TRBJ2-5	CASSLSGPRETQYF	TGCGCCAGCAGCTTGAGCGGGCCGAGGGAGACCCAGTACTTC
NA	NA	14	TRBV7-2	TRBJ1-2	CASSSGRGFYGYTF	TGTGCCAGCAGCTCCGGCAGAGGGTTTTATGGCTACACCTTC
NA	NA	14	TRBV30	TRBJ2-5	CAWSPRLSQETQYF	TGTGCCTGGAGTCCTAGGCTTTCCCAAGAGACCCAGTACTTC
TRBD2	many	18	TRBV11-1	TRBJ2-3	CASSLASWTSARADTQYF	TGTGCCAGCAGCTTAGCCTCCTGGACTAGTGCAAGGGCAGATACGCAGTATTTT
TRBD2	NA	15	TRBV5-1	TRBJ2-3	CASSLRTSGSDTQYF	TGCGCCAGCAGCTTAAGGACTAGCGGGAGTGATACGCAGTATTTT
NA	NA	15	TRBV6-2/TRBV6-3	TRBJ2-7	CASSYFRDTGMEQYF	TGTGCCAGCAGTTACTTCCGGGACACCGGTATGGAGCAGTACTTC
NA	NA	15	TRBV4-1	TRBJ1-1	CASRPIRGANTEAFF	TGCGCCAGCAGGCCAATACGGGGCGCGAACACTGAAGCTTTCTTT
NA	once	17	TRBV4-3	TRBJ2-2	CASSQDIGDDRTGELFF	TGCGCCAGCAGCCAAGATATAGGGGACGATAGGACCGGGGAGCTGTTTTTT
NA	many	13	TRBV6-1	TRBJ1-5	CASSRQQNQPQHF	TGTGCCAGCAGCCGACAGCAAAATCAGCCCCAGCATTTT
NA	few	14	TRBV7-2	TRBJ2-7	CASSKPTGTLEQYF	TGTGCCAGCAGCAAACCAACAGGGACCCTCGAGCAGTACTTC
TRBD1	few	17	TRBV7-2	TRBJ2-7	CASSPTVRDRGTYEQYF	TGTGCCAGCAGCCCAACGGTTCGGGACAGGGGAACCTACGAGCAGTACTTC
TRBD2	NA	17	TRBV14	TRBJ2-1	CASSQEDGGSSYNEQFF	TGTGCCAGCAGCCAAGAGGACGGCGGGAGCTCCTACAATGAGCAGTTCTTC
TRBD1	few	18	TRBV6-2/TRBV6-3	TRBJ2-7	CASSYLTGSIGTAYEQYF	TGTGCCAGCAGTTATCTCACCGGCTCCATCGGGACAGCCTACGAGCAGTACTTC
TRBD1	NA	17	TRBV18	TRBJ2-6	CASSLDRGVFRANVLTF	TGTGCCAGCTCATTGGACAGGGGGGTGTTTAGGGCCAACGTCCTGACTTTC